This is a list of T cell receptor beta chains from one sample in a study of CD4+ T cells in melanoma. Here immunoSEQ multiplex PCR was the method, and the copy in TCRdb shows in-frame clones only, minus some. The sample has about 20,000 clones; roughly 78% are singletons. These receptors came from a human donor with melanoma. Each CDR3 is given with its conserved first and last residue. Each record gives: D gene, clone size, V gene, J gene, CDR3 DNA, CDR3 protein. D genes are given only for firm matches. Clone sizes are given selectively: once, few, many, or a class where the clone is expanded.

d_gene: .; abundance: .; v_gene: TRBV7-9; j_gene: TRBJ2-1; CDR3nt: TGTGCCAGCAGCCCGACCGGGACGGGGAATGAGCAGTTCTTC; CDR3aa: CASSPTGTGNEQFF
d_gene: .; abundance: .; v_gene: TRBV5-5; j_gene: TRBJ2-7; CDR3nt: TGTGCCAGCAGCTGGGGTTTCTACGAGCAGTACTTC; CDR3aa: CASSWGFYEQYF
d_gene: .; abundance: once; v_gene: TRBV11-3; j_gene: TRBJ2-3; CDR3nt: TGTGCCAGCAGCTTAGGACCCGTTACAGATACGCAGTATTTT; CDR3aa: CASSLGPVTDTQYF
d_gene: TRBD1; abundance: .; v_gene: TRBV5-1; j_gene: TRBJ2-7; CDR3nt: TGCGCCAGCAGCTTTCAAGGACAGGGATTTGGCGAGCAGTACTTC; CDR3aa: CASSFQGQGFGEQYF
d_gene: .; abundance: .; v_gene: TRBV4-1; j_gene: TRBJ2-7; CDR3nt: TGCGCCAGCAGCCAAGATCGGACCCAGCCTTTCTACGAGCAGTACTTC; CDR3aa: CASSQDRTQPFYEQYF
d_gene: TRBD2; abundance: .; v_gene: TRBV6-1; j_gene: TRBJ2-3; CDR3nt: TGTGCCAGCAGTAGGGCTAGCGGGGCCACAGATACGCAGTATTTT; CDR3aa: CASSRASGATDTQYF
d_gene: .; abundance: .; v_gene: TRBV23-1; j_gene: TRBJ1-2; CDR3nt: TGCGCCAGCAGTTTTCAGGGTAGGTATGGCTACACCTTC; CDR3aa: CASSFQGRYGYTF
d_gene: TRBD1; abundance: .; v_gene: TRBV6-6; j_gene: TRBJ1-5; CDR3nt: TGTGCCAGCAGACGGACAGGGAAAAGTCAGCCCCAGCATTTT; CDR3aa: CASRRTGKSQPQHF
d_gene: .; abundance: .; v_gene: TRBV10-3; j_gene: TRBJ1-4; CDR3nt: TGTGCCACTAGGGAACCGGGACTCACGGGTGAAAAACTGTTTTTT; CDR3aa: CATREPGLTGEKLFF
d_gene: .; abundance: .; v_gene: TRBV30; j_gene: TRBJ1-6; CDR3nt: TGTGCCTGGGGGGGGTCCCCGGGACCCCTCCACTTT; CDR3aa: CAWGGSPGPLHF
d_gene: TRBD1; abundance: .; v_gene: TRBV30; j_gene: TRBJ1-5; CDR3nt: TGTGCCTGGGGGGGACAGGGCGATCAGCCCCAGCATTTT; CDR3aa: CAWGGQGDQPQHF
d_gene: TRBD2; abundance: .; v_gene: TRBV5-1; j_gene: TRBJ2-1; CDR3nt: TGCGCCAGCAGGGGGGATATAGCGGGGGGACGGAGCTCCTACAATGAGCAGTTCTTC; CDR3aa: CASRGDIAGGRSSYNEQFF
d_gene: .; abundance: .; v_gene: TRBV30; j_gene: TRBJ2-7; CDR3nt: TGTGCCTGGTCCAGCGGATCCTACGAGCAGTACTTC; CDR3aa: CAWSSGSYEQYF
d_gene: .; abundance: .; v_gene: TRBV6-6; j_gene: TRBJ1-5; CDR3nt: TGTGCCAGCAGTTACCCCTCGGGCGTCATGGCCCAGCATTTT; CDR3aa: CASSYPSGVMAQHF
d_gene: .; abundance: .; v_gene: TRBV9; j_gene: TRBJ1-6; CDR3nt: TGTGCCAGCAGCGTAGCTCTCACAGGGTCTGGAAATTCACCCCTCCACTTT; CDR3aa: CASSVALTGSGNSPLHF
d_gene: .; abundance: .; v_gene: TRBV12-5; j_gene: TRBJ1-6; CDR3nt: TGTGCTAGTGGTAAGACACAGGGCCCTGATGGTTCACCCCTCCACTTT; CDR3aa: CASGKTQGPDGSPLHF
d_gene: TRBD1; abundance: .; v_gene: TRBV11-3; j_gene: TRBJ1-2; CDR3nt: TGTGCCAGCAGCACCCAGGCAAGGGGGCTTGGCTACACCTTC; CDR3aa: CASSTQARGLGYTF
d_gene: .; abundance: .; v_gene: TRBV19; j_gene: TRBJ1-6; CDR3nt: TGTGCCAGTCAACGGTGGGACGAAAATTCACCCCTCCACTTT; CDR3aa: CASQRWDENSPLHF
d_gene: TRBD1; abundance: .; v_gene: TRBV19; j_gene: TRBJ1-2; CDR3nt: TGTGCCAGTAGTTCCGGGACAGATAATTTTCGGGGCTACACCTTC; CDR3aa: CASSSGTDNFRGYTF
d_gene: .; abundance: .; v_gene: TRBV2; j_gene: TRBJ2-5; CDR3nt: TGTGCCAGCAGTGTAGCTGGGGTTCAAGAGACCCAGTACTTC; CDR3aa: CASSVAGVQETQYF
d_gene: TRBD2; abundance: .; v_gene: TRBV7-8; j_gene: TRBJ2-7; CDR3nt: TGTGCCAGCAGCTTAGCCCGGACAGTGCGGGGGGTCTGGCAGTACTTC; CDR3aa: CASSLARTVRGVWQYF
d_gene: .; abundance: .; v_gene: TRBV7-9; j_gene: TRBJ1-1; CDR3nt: TGTGCCAGCAGCTTCGGAGGCGAAGCTTTCTTT; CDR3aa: CASSFGGEAFF